Following are 32 T cell receptor beta chains from one sample sequenced in a study of tumour-infiltrating T cells in Burkitt lymphoma (dated by TCRdb to 2020 to 2021). The library was made by the immunoSEQ multiplex PCR assay. TCRdb mirrors the immuneACCESS table, restricted to in-frame sequences. Some clones are absent from its copies; in checked studies, under half trace to an unresolved V gene, and the reason for the others is unknown. The sample contains 15,000 to 20,000 clones, 70% to 80% of them found a single time. The ten largest account for 2% to 2.5% of the sample. The material sequenced was tumor tissue. All receptors derive from a human donor with diffuse large B-cell lymphoma.

This chain links TRBV5-6 with TRBJ2-2, with D uncertain. This CDR3 is built from 15 residues. Germline loops: CDR1 SGHDT, CDR2 YYEEEE. Deletions cut 4 bases from V and 2 bases from J, with 12 bases between. CDR3 loop: CASSPGGSNTGELFF. The CDR3 DNA sequence: TGTGCCAGCAGCCCAGGCGGCAGTAACACCGGGGAGCTGTTTTTT. Based on the CDR3 plus reference TRBV5-6 and TRBJ2-2, the full variable domain is DAGVTQSPTHLIKTRGQQVTLRCSPKSGHDTVSWYQQALGQGPQFIFQYYEEEERQRGNFPDRFSGHQFPNYSSELNVNALLLGDSALYLCASSPGGSNTGELFFGEGSRLTVL.

V gene TRBV14 combines with J gene TRBJ1-3; D is possibly TRBD1 (5 bases). The germline V and J ends were trimmed by 1 base and 3 bases, with 10 bases remaining between them. Germline V CDR1 and CDR2: SGHDN, FVKESK. CDR3 size: 15 residues. CDR3 nucleotide sequence: TGTGCCAGCAGCCAAGGCCCGGGGCTTGGAAACACCATATATTTT. It specifies CASSQGPGLGNTIYF.

The chain combines TRBV7-8 with TRBJ2-5, with 8 bases aligning to TRBD2. V shed 1 base, J shed 7 bases, and the junction held 11 bases outside the gene matches. The germline gives CDR1 SGHVS, CDR2 FQNEAQ. The CDR3 runs to 16 residues. The CDR3 DNA sequence: TGTGCCAGCAGCTTAGTAGGACTAGCAACCCCGGGGACCCAGTACTTC. This encodes CASSLVGLATPGTQYF.

The V and J genes are TRBV6-5 and TRBJ1-5; possible D gene TRBD1, 5 bases. The ends were cut back, 4 bases at V and 0 bases at J, with 10 bases in the middle. From germline, CDR1 is MNHEY and CDR2 SVGAGI. The CDR3 is 15 residues long. This chain's CDR3 is CASSWGQNSNQPQHF. CDR3 DNA sequence: TGTGCCAGCAGTTGGGGCCAGAATAGCAATCAGCCCCAGCATTTT.

The chain uses TRBV9 and TRBJ2-2; 7 positions match TRBD2. The V gene's germline CDR1 is SGDLS and CDR2 YYNGEE. The CDR3 extends over 16 amino acids. V lost 4 bases, J lost 0 bases, and 6 bases stayed unmatched. The CDR3 spells CASSLAAGANTGELFF. The DNA of the CDR3 is TGTGCCAGCAGCCTAGCGGCTGGGGCGAACACCGGGGAGCTGTTTTTT.

The chain has TRBV7-8 and TRBJ2-7; no reliable D call. This CDR3 is 11 amino acids long. Germline CDR1 reads SGHVS; CDR2 reads FQNEAQ. V shed 4 bases and J shed 6 bases, with 7 bases lying between them. The CDR3 region is CASSSSPEQYF. As DNA, the CDR3 is TGTGCCAGCAGCTCTAGTCCCGAGCAGTACTTC.

This clone was observed a handful of times. V gene TRBV9 combines with J gene TRBJ1-1; D gene uncertain. V gave up 0 bases and J gave up 2 bases, with 5 bases separating them. Germline CDR1 and CDR2: SGDLS and YYNGEE. The CDR3 has 13 amino acids. The DNA for the CDR3 is TGTGCCAGCAGCGTAGGGTTTAACACTGAAGCTTTCTTT. This translates into CASSVGFNTEAFF.

In this sample, this clone turned up a few times. The chain combines TRBV11-1 with TRBJ2-4; 7 nucleotides line up with TRBD1. The CDR3 is 14 residues long. In germline, CDR1 is SGHAT, CDR2 FQDESV (reference sequence). V gave up 2 bases and J gave up 7 bases; unmatched junction bases: 5. In nucleotides, the CDR3 is TGTGCCAGCAGCTTAAGGACAGGCCCGAACATTCAGTACTTC. Residues: CASSLRTGPNIQYF.

This chain links TRBV5-6 with TRBJ2-5; tentatively, D is TRBD1 (6 bases). CDR1 and CDR2 from the germline V gene are SGHDT and YYEEEE. This CDR3 has 15 residues. V was shortened by 3 bases and J by 1 base, with 13 bases between the two germline ends. DNA of the CDR3: TGTGCCAGCAGCTATTCATGGGACACCCAAGAGACCCAGTACTTC. This encodes CASSYSWDTQETQYF.

The rearrangement joins TRBV5-4 to TRBJ2-1, with 9 bases matching TRBD2. The CDR3 spans 14 residues. CDR1 SGHNT and CDR2 YYREEE come from the germline V gene (reference sequence). With V trimmed by 5 bases and J by 4 bases, 4 bases remained unmatched. The CDR3 loop reads CASSSGLAYNEQFF. The CDR3 region has the DNA TGTGCCAGCAGTTCGGGACTAGCATACAATGAGCAGTTCTTC.

The chain joins TRBV6-5 to TRBJ2-3; maybe TRBD2 (6 bases). The CDR3 has 13 amino acids. Germline V lookup: CDR1 MNHEY, CDR2 SVGAGI. Deletions cut 4 bases from V and 4 bases from J, with 9 bases between. CDR3 in amino acids: CASSWREADTQYF. The DNA for the CDR3 is TGTGCCAGCAGTTGGAGGGAGGCAGATACGCAGTATTTT.

V gene TRBV18 combines with J gene TRBJ1-3, with D perhaps matching TRBD1 (5 bases). V was clipped by 0 bases and J by 3 bases, with 9 bases between them. Germline CDR1 reads KGHSH; CDR2 reads LQKENI. The CDR3 runs to 15 residues. CDR3 nucleotides: TGTGCCAGCTCACCACCAGGGGACTATGGAAACACCATATATTTT. Residues: CASSPPGDYGNTIYF.

The rearrangement uses TRBV9 and TRBJ2-7, with D unclear. This CDR3 has 14 residues. Per germline, CDR1 SGDLS and CDR2 YYNGEE. The V gene lost 0 bases and the J gene lost 2 bases, with 9 bases spanning the gap. CDR3 sequence: CASSVDVVTYEQYF. CDR3 nucleotide sequence: TGTGCCAGCAGCGTAGATGTAGTTACCTACGAGCAGTACTTC.

This clone has only one observation. The V gene is TRBV19, the J gene TRBJ2-7; TRBD1 aligns across 8 bases. V dropped 2 bases and J dropped 5; count of bases not matched to a gene: 23. Per germline, CDR1 LNHDA and CDR2 SQIVND (reference sequence). CDR3 length: 20 amino acids. The chain's CDR3 is CASSIRTPSTAGGLRNEQYF. The DNA for the CDR3 is TGTGCCAGTAGTATAAGAACACCCTCCACGGCAGGGGGCTTGAGGAACGAGCAGTACTTC.

This clone came up once. V is TRBV4-1 and J is TRBJ2-7, with D maybe TRBD1 (6 bases). The V end was cut by 0 bases, the J end by 0 bases, with 15 bases between. Looked up from germline, CDR1 is MGHRA and CDR2 is YSYEKL. The CDR3 loop spans 17 amino acids. The CDR3 sequence: CASSQDMSQGSSYEQYF. DNA of the CDR3: TGCGCCAGCAGCCAAGATATGTCGCAGGGGAGCTCCTACGAGCAGTACTTC.

This clone was seen just once. The rearrangement joins TRBV6-6 to TRBJ2-5, with 12 bases that match TRBD2. Germline CDR1 and CDR2: MNHNY and SVGAGI (reference sequence). J was trimmed by 4 bases and V by 5 bases; bases with no gene match: 5. The CDR3 spans 15 residues. The CDR3 sequence is CASSPGLAGSETQYF. CDR3 DNA sequence: TGTGCCAGCAGTCCCGGACTAGCGGGATCAGAGACCCAGTACTTC.

V gene TRBV6-6 combines with J gene TRBJ2-1, with D perhaps assigned TRBD1 or TRBD2 (6 bases each). Germline-derived CDR1 and CDR2 are MNHNY and SVGAGI (reference sequence). The CDR3 is 14 residues long. Trimming took 4 bases from V and 8 from J, leaving 15 bases between them. The DNA for the CDR3 is TGTGCCAGCAGTTCCGGACCGGGGGCTTATGAGCAGTTCTTC. Residues: CASSSGPGAYEQFF.

This clone was observed a single time. The rearrangement links TRBV19 to TRBJ2-1; the D is unclear. The CDR3 contains 14 residues. Deletions cut 3 bases from V and 8 bases from J, with 14 bases between. From germline, CDR1 is LNHDA and CDR2 SQIVND (reference sequence). The CDR3 DNA sequence: TGTGCCAGTAGTATGATGGCACTGGTCGATGAGCAGTTCTTC. It translates to CASSMMALVDEQFF. The variable domain in full, completed from reference TRBV19 and TRBJ2-1, reads DGGITQSPKYLFRKEGQNVTLSCEQNLNHDAMYWYRQDPGQGLRLIYYSQIVNDFQKGDIAEGYSVSREKKESFPLTVTSAQKNPTAFYLCASSMMALVDEQFFGPGTRLTVL.

This chain joins TRBV6-1 and TRBJ1-1, with D unclear. Trimming removed 3 bases at V and 4 bases at J, with 15 bases between. Per germline, CDR1 MNHNS and CDR2 SASEGT. The CDR3 is 15 amino acids. The CDR3 sequence: CASSDPSGKTTEAFF. CDR3 DNA: TGTGCCAGCAGTGACCCCTCGGGTAAGACCACTGAAGCTTTCTTT.

The V gene is TRBV20-1, the J gene TRBJ1-3, with no clear D. This CDR3 has 11 amino acids. CDR1 DFQATT and CDR2 SNEGSKA come from the germline V gene (reference sequence). Trimming took off 6 bases at V and 0 bases at J, with 3 bases between the two ends. The CDR3: CSASSGNTIYF. CDR3 DNA: TGCAGTGCGAGCTCTGGAAACACCATATATTTT.

The chain recombines TRBV29-1 with TRBJ1-2; D unclear. CDR1 is SQVTM, CDR2 ANQGSEA, per germline. Trimming removed 1 base at V and 7 bases at J, with 10 bases between. CDR3 length equals 12 residues. The CDR3 loop reads CSVEVLKVGYTF. In DNA, the CDR3 is TGCAGCGTTGAAGTATTGAAAGTTGGCTACACCTTC.

This clone was recorded a few times. CDR3 sequence: CASSLEGGMAGELFF. CDR3 in DNA: TGTGCCAGCAGCTTAGAGGGAGGGATGGCCGGGGAGCTGTTTTTT. V and J are TRBV11-3 and TRBJ2-2, with 7 bases that match TRBD2. CDR1 is SGHNT and CDR2 is YENEEA in the germline V gene. The junction had 4 bases not matched to a gene; V was cut back by 0 bases and J by 6 bases. This CDR3 has 15 residues.

This clone was detected a few times. This chain connects TRBV7-8 to TRBJ1-5; D ambiguous. Germline V gene sequence: CDR1 SGHVS, CDR2 FQNEAQ. Trimming left V 5 bases short and J 7 bases short, with 12 bases between. This CDR3 has 13 amino acids. The CDR3: CASSNGPDQPQHF. Here the CDR3 DNA reads TGTGCCAGCAGCAACGGGCCGGACCAGCCCCAGCATTTT.

The chain uses TRBV13 and TRBJ1-2; TRBD1 is a possible D gene (5 bases). The length of the CDR3 is 15 residues. Trimming removed 3 bases from V and 4 bases from J, with 15 bases in between. Germline CDR1 PRHDT, CDR2 FYEKMQ (reference sequence). The chain's CDR3 is CASSFSLGGGYGYTF. The CDR3 DNA is TGTGCCAGCAGCTTCTCCCTGGGGGGAGGCTATGGCTACACCTTC.

The chain links TRBV7-8 to TRBJ2-1; 8 nucleotides line up with TRBD2. The CDR3 is made up of 17 amino acids. Germline CDR1 is SGHVS and CDR2 is FQNEAQ. Trimming cost V 1 base and J 10 bases; bases outside gene matches: 15. In DNA form, the CDR3 reads TGTGCCAGCAGCTTAGAGGGGACGGGGGGGGCCGGTTTGGAGCAGTTCTTC. This gives the protein CASSLEGTGGAGLEQFF.

The chain carries TRBV7-2 and TRBJ1-5, with a possible D match to TRBD1 (6 bases). Germline V gene lookup returns CDR1 SGHTA and CDR2 FQGNSA. Trimming shortened V by 0 bases and J by 7 bases, and 10 bases separated the two germline ends. The CDR3 extends over 14 amino acids. CDR3 in amino acids: CASSLAQGGQPQHF. The CDR3 coding sequence is TGTGCCAGCAGCTTAGCACAGGGCGGCCAGCCCCAGCATTTT.

Sample share makes this clone medium-sized (0.01 to 0.1%). The rearrangement uses TRBV9 and TRBJ1-1; the D is unclear. V was trimmed by 3 bases and J by 0 bases, leaving 9 bases between them. The germline V gene has CDR1 SGDLS and CDR2 YYNGEE. This CDR3 comprises 14 residues. The CDR3 sequence is CASSGASMNTEAFF. In DNA, the CDR3 is TGTGCCAGCAGCGGTGCCTCCATGAACACTGAAGCTTTCTTT.

The chain joins TRBV4-1 to TRBJ2-5, with 8 positions matching TRBD1. The CDR3 has 15 amino acids. CDR1 and CDR2 from the germline V gene are MGHRA and YSYEKL. Trimming removed 1 base from V and 5 bases from J; junction bases left unmatched: 6. CDR3 DNA sequence: TGCGCCAGCAGCCAAGTAAGCAGGGGGCGTGAGACCCAGTACTTC. It codes for CASSQVSRGRETQYF.

CDR3 nucleotide sequence: TGTGCCAGCAGCGCCCAGGGGACTGGGGCCAACGTCCTGACTTTC. Its translation: CASSAQGTGANVLTF. V gene TRBV9 combines with J gene TRBJ2-6; D is perhaps TRBD1 (6 bases). Germline CDR1 is SGDLS and CDR2 is YYNGEE. The CDR3 runs 15 residues. With 3 bases removed from V and 2 bases from J, the gap between germline ends came to 9 bases.

The chain is built from TRBV7-9 and TRBJ1-3; the D is unclear. CDR3 size: 14 residues. Germline CDR1 SEHNR, CDR2 FQNEAQ (reference sequence). V shed 1 base and J shed 2 bases, with 6 bases lying between them. CDR3 sequence: CASSLEGPGNTIYF. The CDR3, as DNA: TGTGCCAGCAGCTTAGAAGGTCCTGGAAACACCATATATTTT.

This clone occurred a few times. The chain recombines TRBV5-4 with TRBJ2-3; TRBD1 matches at 8 bases. Germline V CDR1 and CDR2: SGHNT, YYREEE (reference sequence). V gave up 4 bases and J gave up 2 bases; unmatched junction bases: 15. CDR3 length: 18 residues. The CDR3 loop is CASSPGAFETGDTDTQYF. DNA of the CDR3: TGTGCCAGCAGCCCCGGGGCCTTTGAGACAGGGGACACAGATACGCAGTATTTT.

The V and J genes are TRBV7-2 and TRBJ2-5; 10 bases line up with TRBD2. The CDR3 sequence is 14 residues long. In germline, CDR1 is SGHTA, CDR2 FQGNSA. Losses at the gene ends were 5 bases for V and 4 bases for J; bases not matched to a gene: 4. The CDR3 protein is CASSPWTSGETQYF. CDR3 DNA sequence: TGTGCCAGCAGCCCCTGGACTAGCGGAGAGACCCAGTACTTC. Supplemented by reference TRBV7-2 and TRBJ2-5, the full variable domain reads GAGVSQSPSNKVTEKGKDVELRCDPISGHTALYWYRQSLGQGLEFLIYFQGNSAPDKSGLPSDRFSAERTGGSVSTLTIQRTQQEDSAVYLCASSPWTSGETQYFGPGTRLLVL.